The 6 T cell receptor beta chains below all came from one sample that was sequenced in a study of circulating CD8 cells and anti-PD-1 response in melanoma (dated by TCRdb to 2018 to 2020). A BD FACSAria II cell sorter was used to sort four subsets, defined by PD-1 and/or TIGIT, from live CD3+CD8+TCRalphabeta+ cells. Sequencing relied on a NextSeq 500. TCR libraries were prepared from approximately 16 ng of total RNA with the QIAseq Immune Repertoire RNA Library Kit, Human TCR Panel. TCRdb itself trimmed the public reads at Q25 with fastp, ran MiXCR and retained productive beta chains. A single entry per CDR3 protein holds the most common genes and DNA from its merged rows. Present in this sample are roughly 1,500 distinct CDR3 sequences, approximately 8.8% of which were seen just once. The top ten constitute about 5.4% of the sample. This material consisted of CD8+ T cells from PBMCs, taken at baseline or after one month of anti-PD-1 therapy (not recorded which). These receptors all come from a human donor with melanoma.

This clonotype is medium-sized by share. The rearrangement links TRBV27 to TRBJ1-1; D not resolved. Between the trimmed V and J ends, which lost 9 bases and 0 bases, there was a span of 8 bases. Looked up from germline, CDR1 is MNHEY and CDR2 is SMNVEV (reference sequence). CDR3 length: 12 residues. The CDR3 sequence: CASEGLNTEAFF. The CDR3 region has the DNA TGTGCCAGTGAAGGATTGAACACTGAAGCTTTCTTT.

This clonotype came up a few times. The chain links TRBV30 to TRBJ2-7, with TRBD2 identical over 10 bases. The germline gives CDR1 GTSNPN, CDR2 SVGIG (reference sequence). This CDR3 spans 13 amino acids. V trimming: 3 bases; J trimming: 7 bases; junction bases outside the gene matches: 6. The CDR3 region is CAWSSGGAEEQYF. DNA of the CDR3: TGTGCCTGGAGCAGCGGGGGGGCCGAAGAGCAGTACTTC.

This clonotype is medium-sized. At one boundary the junction diverges from the germline segment, which might be a read error. The chain couples TRBV19 to TRBJ1-1, with D unclear. There are 15 residues in the CDR3. CDR1 and CDR2 (germline): LNHDA, SQIVND (reference sequence). Here the CDR3 reads CASSIVAGMNTEAYF. The CDR3 nucleotides read TGTGCCAGTAGTATAGTAGCGGGTATGAACACTGAAGCTTACTTT.

In this sample, this clonotype is medium-sized (0.01 to 0.1%). The chain couples TRBV27 to TRBJ1-5; D unclear. Trimming stripped 4 bases from V and 4 bases from J, with 8 bases between. The CDR3 runs to 13 residues. Germline V lookup: CDR1 MNHEY, CDR2 SMNVEV (reference sequence). The CDR3 DNA follows: TGTGCCAGCAGTTCATTCGGAAATCAGCCCCAGCATTTT. This sequence encodes CASSSFGNQPQHF.

Within the sample, this clonotype is medium-sized. This chain uses TRBV14 with TRBJ2-2, with 8 bases fitting TRBD2. Germline loops: CDR1 SGHDN, CDR2 FVKESK. The CDR3 totals 13 residues. V gave up 8 bases and J gave up 4 bases; unmatched junction bases: 3. CDR3 region: CASGRGGTGELFF. CDR3 nucleotides: TGTGCCAGCGGCCGGGGGGGCACCGGGGAGCTGTTTTTT.

This clonotype is classed as large. The chain uses TRBV20-1 and TRBJ2-1, with 12 bases identical to TRBD2. V lost 5 bases, J lost 4 bases, and 9 bases stayed unmatched. CDR3 size: 16 residues. CDR1 is DFQATT and CDR2 is SNEGSKA in the germline V gene (reference sequence). CDR3 protein: CSADSSGGALYNEQFF. The CDR3 nucleotides read TGCAGTGCTGACTCTAGCGGGGGGGCCTTGTACAATGAGCAGTTCTTC.